The 31 T cell receptor beta chains below all came from one sample that was sequenced in a study of relationships among human T cell subsets. From mRNA, alpha and beta CDR3 regions were amplified using semiquantitative ARM-PCR. ARM-PCR used tagged nested gene-specific primers, then communal superprimers for exponential amplification. One entry per CDR3 protein, called by TCRdb with MiXCR from the multiplex PCR reads. Of about 14,000 distinct CDR3 sequences in the sample, over 50% were seen once. Regulatory T cells were selected from positively selected CD4+ cells using anti-CD25 beads. Sequencing was carried out using Tregs sorted from blood. Receptors were obtained from a middle-aged man in good health.

This chain links TRBV10-1 with TRBJ2-3; unclear D gene. From germline, CDR1 is WNHNN and CDR2 SYGVQD (reference sequence). The CDR3 is 13 amino acids. V lost 3 bases, J lost 7 bases, and 11 bases lay in between. The CDR3 DNA follows: TGCGCCAGCAGTGACGGAGCGACGCATACGCAGTATTTT. Its translation is CASSDGATHTQYF.

This clonotype is classed as medium-sized. This chain uses TRBV4-1 with TRBJ2-3, with 8 bases identical to TRBD2. The germline V gene encodes CDR1 MGHRA and CDR2 YSYEKL. V gave up 7 bases and J gave up 2 bases; unmatched junction bases: 14. The CDR3 has 17 residues. CDR3 residues: CASMSGYEREHTDTQYF. In DNA form, the CDR3 reads TGCGCCAGCATGTCGGGTTATGAGCGGGAGCACACAGATACGCAGTATTTT.

This clonotype was recorded once. The chain employs TRBV11-1 and TRBJ2-7, with D possibly being TRBD1 (5 bases). Germline values: CDR1 SGHAT, CDR2 FQDESV (reference sequence). With 6 bases removed from V and 4 bases from J, the gap between germline ends came to 7 bases. The CDR3 has 11 residues. In DNA form, the CDR3 reads TGTGCCAGCAGTCGACAGTACGAGCAGTACTTC. Translation gives CASSRQYEQYF.

The rearrangement uses TRBV6-6 and TRBJ1-1; no firm D call. The germline V gene encodes CDR1 MNHNY and CDR2 SVGAGI (reference sequence). With 2 bases removed from V and 7 bases from J, the gap between germline ends came to 5 bases. The CDR3 has 11 amino acids. The CDR3, as DNA: TGTGCCAGCAGTTACGGCCATGAAGCTTTCTTT. This gives the protein CASSYGHEAFF.

The chain carries TRBV20-1 and TRBJ2-7; D is possibly TRBD2 (5 bases). CDR1 and CDR2 from the germline V gene are DFQATT and SNEGSKA (reference sequence). This CDR3 comprises 11 residues. The germline V and J ends were trimmed by 6 bases and 7 bases, with 13 bases remaining between them. The CDR3 loop is CSARHVAEQYF. The CDR3 DNA reads as TGCAGTGCCAGACATGTAGCGGAGCAGTACTTC.

V gene TRBV10-3 combines with J gene TRBJ1-2, with 7 nucleotides matching TRBD1. There are 15 residues in the CDR3. The V segment lost 5 bases and the J segment 4 bases; nucleotides outside the gene matches: 10. Per germline, CDR1 ENHRY and CDR2 SYGVKD. CDR3 region: CAISYTGATSYGYTF. As DNA, the CDR3 is TGTGCCATCAGTTACACAGGGGCGACGAGCTATGGCTACACCTTC.

About this clonotype itself: Likely a read error: the CDR3 ends without its conserved phenylalanine or tryptophan. The rearrangement uses TRBV28 and TRBJ2-7; 7 bases align to TRBD1. V was clipped by 6 bases and J by 0 bases; unmatched bases: 8. The germline gives CDR1 MDHEN, CDR2 SYDVKM. The CDR3 covers 15 residues. The DNA for the CDR3 is TGTGCCAGCAGCCCCGGACAGGTGCTCTCCTACGAGCAGTACCTC. This gives the protein CASSPGQVLSYEQYL.

The chain links TRBV18 to TRBJ1-1, with D unresolved. Germline assignment: CDR1 KGHSH and CDR2 LQKENI. This CDR3 is built from 15 residues. Trimming removed 3 bases at V and 0 bases at J, with 11 bases between. The CDR3: CASSPAGRLNTEAFF. Written as DNA, the CDR3 is TGTGCCAGCTCACCCGCCGGACGCCTGAACACTGAAGCTTTCTTT.

The J gene is TRBJ2-5, the V gene TRBV11-2; D may be TRBD2 (6 bases). V shed 2 bases and J shed 2 bases, with 9 bases lying between them. The CDR3 loop spans 14 amino acids. The V gene's germline CDR1 is SGHAT and CDR2 FQNNGV. The CDR3 region is CASSLRDWQETQYF. The CDR3 DNA reads as TGTGCCAGCAGCTTACGGGACTGGCAAGAGACCCAGTACTTC.

This clonotype occurred a few times. The CDR3 loop reads CASSLSYRPGLYEQYF. The DNA of the CDR3 is TGTGCCAGCAGTTTATCGTACAGGCCAGGACTCTACGAGCAGTACTTC. The rearrangement uses TRBV27 and TRBJ2-7, with D perhaps assigned TRBD1 or TRBD2 (5 bases each). CDR1 and CDR2 (germline): MNHEY, SMNVEV (reference sequence). With 0 bases removed from V and 3 bases from J, the gap between germline ends came to 15 bases. The CDR3 loop spans 16 amino acids.

V usage is TRBV28 and J usage is TRBJ1-2; 9 bases agree with TRBD1. Germline loops: CDR1 MDHEN, CDR2 SYDVKM. V gave up 4 bases and J gave up 8 bases; unmatched junction bases: 17. This CDR3 comprises 17 residues. CDR3 coding DNA: TGTGCCAGCAGTTCTCTCAACACACCTACAGGGGGCAGGGGCTACACCTTC. This codes for CASSSLNTPTGGRGYTF.

This clonotype was seen only a few times. The J gene is TRBJ1-3, the V gene TRBV4-1; D remains unclear. This CDR3 is built from 13 residues. Germline-derived CDR1 and CDR2 are MGHRA and YSYEKL. The ends were cut back, 0 bases at V and 9 bases at J, with 9 bases in the middle. DNA for the CDR3: TGCGCCAGCAGCCAAGACGCCCAACTCACCATATATTTT. Translating it yields CASSQDAQLTIYF.

This clonotype was seen a handful of times. This chain links TRBV12-3 or TRBV12-4 with TRBJ2-7, with 7 positions matching TRBD2. J lost 0 bases, V lost 6 bases, and 14 bases had no gene match. The CDR3 has 17 amino acids. CDR3 protein: CASSPTIRLAYSYEQYF. The DNA for the CDR3 is TGTGCCAGCAGCCCAACGATAAGACTAGCTTACTCCTACGAGCAGTACTTC.

The V call is TRBV4-1, the J call TRBJ2-5, with D unresolved. CDR1 is MGHRA and CDR2 is YSYEKL in the germline V gene. This CDR3 has 14 residues. Deletions cut 0 bases from V and 0 bases from J, with 5 bases between. As DNA, the CDR3 is TGCGCCAGCAGCCAAGATACGTACCAAGAGACCCAGTACTTC. Translation: CASSQDTYQETQYF.

Relative to its sample, this clonotype is medium-sized. The gene calls are TRBV11-2 and TRBJ2-6, with 8 bases that match TRBD1. Germline V CDR1 and CDR2: SGHAT, FQNNGV. V shed 5 bases and J 0 bases; nucleotides not matched to a gene: 12. The CDR3 is 19 residues long. The CDR3: CASSHLRTGFYSGANVLTF. The CDR3 nucleotides are TGTGCCAGCAGCCATTTAAGGACAGGGTTTTACTCTGGGGCCAACGTCCTGACTTTC.

The chain has TRBV30 and TRBJ1-1; D unclear. V lost 0 bases, J lost 4 bases, and 9 bases lay in between. Germline loops: CDR1 GTSNPN, CDR2 SVGIG (reference sequence). The CDR3 has 13 amino acids. CDR3 bases: TGTGCCTGGAGTGTAAGTGGTCTCACTGAAGCTTTCTTT. This gives the protein CAWSVSGLTEAFF.

This chain uses TRBV7-9 with TRBJ1-2, with TRBD1 identical over 9 bases. Looked up from germline, CDR1 is SEHNR and CDR2 is FQNEAQ (reference sequence). After removal of 4 bases from V and 6 bases from J, the junction contained 12 bases not matched to a gene. CDR3 length: 16 residues. The CDR3 coding sequence is TGTGCCAGCAGCTCATCGCGGGGGACAGGGAACCATGGCTACACCTTC. This codes for CASSSSRGTGNHGYTF.

This clonotype has a handful of counts. The V gene is TRBV7-3, the J gene TRBJ2-3; no clear D gene. There are 14 residues in the CDR3. Germline lookup yields CDR1 SGHTA and CDR2 FQGTGA. V shed 2 bases and J shed 2 bases, with 8 bases lying between them. The CDR3 DNA is TGTGCCAGCAGCTTAGGACCTTCCACAGATACGCAGTATTTT. Residues: CASSLGPSTDTQYF. The variable domain in full, completed from reference TRBV7-3 and TRBJ2-3, reads GAGVSQTPSNKVTEKGKYVELRCDPISGHTALYWYRQSLGQGPEFLIYFQGTGAADDSGLPNDRFFAVRPEGSVSTLKIQRTERGDSAVYLCASSLGPSTDTQYFGPGTRLTVL.

The J gene is TRBJ2-5, the V gene TRBV27; D gene unclear. Germline V gives CDR1 MNHEY, CDR2 SMNVEV (reference sequence). Trimming removed 8 bases from V and 2 bases from J, with 12 bases in between. CDR3 size: 13 residues. The CDR3 is CASRRTDQETQYF. CDR3 nucleotides: TGTGCCAGCCGCCGGACGGATCAAGAGACCCAGTACTTC.

This clonotype was seen a handful of times. The chain joins TRBV14 to TRBJ1-1, with D uncertain. Trimming left V 8 bases short and J 4 bases short, with 17 bases between. The germline V gene has CDR1 SGHDN and CDR2 FVKESK. The CDR3 is 14 amino acids. The CDR3 coding sequence is TGTGCCAGCTACTCTTCGGGGAACCGCACTGAAGCTTTCTTT. Encoded protein: CASYSSGNRTEAFF.

The gene calls are TRBV4-1 and TRBJ1-2; 12 nucleotides align to TRBD1. Trimming took 4 bases from V and 4 from J; bases not matched to a gene: 4. The CDR3 totals 15 residues. The germline V gene encodes CDR1 MGHRA and CDR2 YSYEKL. CDR3 DNA: TGCGCCAGCAGCCCGCCGGGACAGGGGGCCTATGGCTACACCTTC. Protein product: CASSPPGQGAYGYTF.

V and J are TRBV11-2 and TRBJ2-5; tentative D call: TRBD1 (5 bases). CDR3 length: 12 amino acids. CDR1 and CDR2 (germline): SGHAT, FQNNGV. Trimming pared 5 bases from V and 9 bases from J, leaving 13 bases between. The chain's CDR3 is CASSPRDGAQYF. CDR3 bases: TGTGCCAGCAGCCCCAGGGATGGGGCCCAGTACTTC.

This clonotype was counted only a few times. V and J are TRBV28 and TRBJ1-2; 7 bases agree with TRBD1. The CDR3 length is 14 residues. V lost 2 bases to trimming and J lost 7 bases; unmatched junction nucleotides: 7. Germline loops: CDR1 MDHEN, CDR2 SYDVKM. The CDR3 DNA follows: TGTGCCAGCAGTTTAAGACAGGGCGGCGGTGGCTACACCTTC. Its protein is CASSLRQGGGGYTF.

This clonotype has only a few counts. V and J are TRBV18 and TRBJ2-7, with D perhaps matching TRBD1 (6 bases). Trimming took 3 bases from V and 3 from J, leaving 15 bases between them. CDR3 length: 15 residues. CDR1 is KGHSH and CDR2 is LQKENI in the germline V gene. The CDR3 is CASSPGSDRNYEQYF. CDR3 DNA: TGTGCCAGCTCACCCGGATCGGACAGAAACTACGAGCAGTACTTC.

The rearrangement joins TRBV28 to TRBJ1-1, with TRBD1 identical over 9 bases. The CDR3 loop spans 16 amino acids. CDR1 and CDR2 (germline): MDHEN, SYDVKM. J gave up 1 base and V 4 bases, and 7 bases lay outside the gene matches. CDR3 loop: CASSSPRQGGNTEAFF. DNA for the CDR3: TGTGCCAGCAGTTCACCCAGACAGGGGGGGAACACTGAAGCTTTCTTT.

This clonotype turned up a few times. The chain employs TRBV4-1 and TRBJ2-7; D may be TRBD2 (6 bases). Trimming cost V 0 bases and J 2 bases, with 17 bases left between them. Per germline, CDR1 MGHRA and CDR2 YSYEKL. The CDR3 length is 17 residues. CDR3 in DNA: TGCGCCAGCAGCCAAGATCCTCCCACTAGCCGCCCCTACGAGCAGTACTTC. Translation gives CASSQDPPTSRPYEQYF.

This chain joins TRBV4-2 and TRBJ2-2; no clear D. CDR1 and CDR2 from the germline V gene are LGHNA and YNFKEQ. The CDR3 totals 14 residues. V shed 7 bases and J shed 6 bases, with 15 bases lying between them. DNA for the CDR3: TGTGCCAGCACCTCTCGCAGTCCCGCCGGGGAGCTGTTTTTT. Its protein is CASTSRSPAGELFF.

V usage is TRBV28 and J usage is TRBJ1-2, with D possibly TRBD1 on 5 matching bases. In germline, CDR1 is MDHEN, CDR2 SYDVKM. The V end was cut by 1 base, the J end by 8 bases, with 8 bases between. This CDR3 region has 12 residues. DNA for the CDR3: TGTGCCAGCAGTTTATCCAGGGACGGCTACACCTTC. Amino acid sequence: CASSLSRDGYTF.

The genes are TRBV7-9 and TRBJ2-7; no definite D call. CDR1 and CDR2 from the germline V gene are SEHNR and FQNEAQ (reference sequence). The length of the CDR3 is 12 residues. V dropped 2 bases and J dropped 4 bases, with 6 bases sitting between them. This CDR3 reads CASSLTVYEQYF. CDR3 coding DNA: TGTGCCAGCAGCTTAACCGTGTACGAGCAGTACTTC.

The chain links TRBV12-3 or TRBV12-4 to TRBJ1-3; D call uncertain. The CDR3 is made up of 14 amino acids. Trimming shortened V by 6 bases and J by 4 bases, and 13 bases separated the two germline ends. CDR3 nucleotide sequence: TGTGCCAGCAGACCCTGGGAGTCAGGAAACACCATATATTTT. Protein product: CASRPWESGNTIYF.

This clonotype showed up just a few times. CDR3 sequence: CASSRTGPEAFF. CDR3 DNA: TGTGCCAGCAGCCGGACAGGGCCGGAAGCTTTCTTT. The V gene is TRBV14, the J gene TRBJ1-1; TRBD1 agrees at 8 bases. CDR1 is SGHDN and CDR2 is FVKESK in the germline V gene. With 4 bases clipped from V and 8 bases from J, the junction kept 3 bases outside the gene matches. This CDR3 has 12 amino acids.